These 24 T cell receptor beta chains were sequenced from one sample in a study of OX40 agonist ivuxolimab in advanced cancers. TCRdb's copy holds only in-frame clones and misses some; the assay was immunoSEQ multiplex PCR. The repertoire has some 28,000 clones, more than 75% of them found once; the top ten carry 28%. The sequencing used CD4+ or CD8+ T cells sorted from blood, collected in a trial of the OX40 agonist ivuxolimab. The receptors here all came from an adult with an advanced solid tumor such as melanoma, head and neck, liver or kidney cancer.

The chain links TRBV5-8 to TRBJ2-5; D may correspond to TRBD1 or TRBD2 (5 bases each). Germline CDR1 SGHTS, CDR2 YDEGEE. V was cut by 1 base and J by 1 base, with 14 bases left in between. The CDR3 is 16 amino acids. The CDR3 DNA is TGTGCCAGCAGCTTGTGGGGGAGTGGGACCCAAGAGACCCAGTACTTC. Protein product: CASSLWGSGTQETQYF.

There are a few counts of this clone. The V call is TRBV19, the J call TRBJ1-6; D gene uncertain. Per germline, CDR1 LNHDA and CDR2 SQIVND (reference sequence). V was trimmed by 6 bases and J by 9 bases, leaving 9 bases between them. This CDR3 has 12 amino acids. CDR3 nucleotide sequence: TGTGCCAGTAGGGGCATGGGTTCACCCCTCCACTTT. Its protein is CASRGMGSPLHF.

The chain combines TRBV27 with TRBJ1-4; 7 bases agree with TRBD1. Germline CDR1 and CDR2: MNHEY and SMNVEV (reference sequence). J gave up 2 bases and V 0 bases, and 9 bases lay outside the gene matches. The CDR3 is 18 amino acids. The CDR3 DNA is TGTGCCAGCAGTTTATCCTTGACAGGGTGGGGGACTAATGAAAAACTGTTTTTT. Translating it yields CASSLSLTGWGTNEKLFF.

This clone was found a few times. The rearrangement uses TRBV6-5 and TRBJ2-7, with 7 bases matching TRBD1. CDR1 and CDR2 (germline): MNHEY, SVGAGI. The CDR3 length is 11 residues. The ends lost 7 bases at V and 6 bases at J; junction bases unmatched: 3. The CDR3 DNA is TGTGCCAGCATGACAGGGCCCGAGCAGTACTTC. It translates to CASMTGPEQYF.

The V gene is TRBV19, the J gene TRBJ1-6; D is unclear. In germline, CDR1 is LNHDA, CDR2 SQIVND (reference sequence). Trimming took 5 bases from V and 0 from J, leaving 14 bases between them. The CDR3 has 17 amino acids. CDR3 in amino acids: CASSSPESDSYNSPLHF. The DNA for the CDR3 is TGTGCCAGTAGTTCGCCCGAGTCAGACTCCTATAATTCACCCCTCCACTTT.

The DNA for the CDR3 is TGTGCCAGCAGGGGCACGGTAGGGAGCTATGGCTACACCTTC. It translates to CASRGTVGSYGYTF. V usage is TRBV2 and J usage is TRBJ1-2; no firm D call. The CDR3 contains 14 residues. Trimming took off 6 bases at V and 4 bases at J, with 15 bases between the two ends. Germline CDR1 SNHLY, CDR2 FYNNEI.

By sample fraction, this clone is medium-sized. The gene calls are TRBV7-9 and TRBJ2-5; TRBD2 is a possible D gene (6 bases). V dropped 5 bases and J dropped 1 base, with 14 bases sitting between them. This CDR3 spans 15 amino acids. Germline V lookup: CDR1 SEHNR, CDR2 FQNEAQ (reference sequence). The CDR3 loop reads CASSLGRTSQETQYF. The DNA for the CDR3 is TGTGCCAGCAGCCTTGGGAGGACGAGCCAAGAGACCCAGTACTTC.

The chain carries TRBV4-1 and TRBJ2-1, with 8 bases fitting TRBD1. Germline loops: CDR1 MGHRA, CDR2 YSYEKL. Germline trimming cut 1 base from V and 8 bases from J; bases unmatched to any gene: 7. CDR3 length: 15 residues. The CDR3 spells CASSQVLGQGHEQFF. DNA of the CDR3: TGCGCCAGCAGCCAAGTACTAGGACAGGGACATGAGCAGTTCTTC.

V and J are TRBV19 and TRBJ2-1; the D gene could be TRBD1 or TRBD2 (6 bases each). CDR1 LNHDA and CDR2 SQIVND come from the germline V gene (reference sequence). Trimming took 2 bases from V and 4 from J, leaving 24 bases between them. The length of the CDR3 is 19 residues. In DNA form, the CDR3 reads TGTGCCAGTAGTATACAGGTCGGGGGCGGCTACACGCCATACAATGAGCAGTTCTTC. Encoded protein: CASSIQVGGGYTPYNEQFF. The variable domain in full, with the rest retrieved from reference TRBV19 and TRBJ2-1, is DGGITQSPKYLFRKEGQNVTLSCEQNLNHDAMYWYRQDPGQGLRLIYYSQIVNDFQKGDIAEGYSVSREKKESFPLTVTSAQKNPTAFYLCASSIQVGGGYTPYNEQFFGPGTRLTVL.

The rearrangement joins TRBV6-6 to TRBJ1-2; no reliable D call. Germline V gives CDR1 MNHNY, CDR2 SVGAGI (reference sequence). CDR3 length: 16 amino acids. The ends were cut back, 0 bases at V and 0 bases at J, with 11 bases in the middle. The CDR3 coding sequence is TGTGCCAGCAGTTACTCTGGGCGCCTTTCTAACTATGGCTACACCTTC. Translated, it gives CASSYSGRLSNYGYTF.

The CDR3 region is CASAWRVHSYEQYF. CDR3 coding DNA: TGTGCCAGTGCATGGAGGGTCCACTCCTACGAGCAGTACTTC. This chain uses TRBV19 with TRBJ2-7, with D maybe TRBD2 (6 bases). CDR1 LNHDA and CDR2 SQIVND come from the germline V gene (reference sequence). The CDR3 extends over 14 amino acids. The ends were cut back, 8 bases at V and 0 bases at J, with 14 bases in the middle.

The chain has TRBV25-1 and TRBJ2-1; 12 nucleotides match TRBD2. The CDR3 covers 16 residues. J gave up 5 bases and V 4 bases, and 6 bases lay outside the gene matches. Germline V gene data show CDR1 as MGHDK and CDR2 as SYGVNS. The CDR3 spells CASSAPGLAGHNEQFF. The CDR3 region has the DNA TGTGCCAGCAGTGCGCCGGGACTAGCGGGCCACAATGAGCAGTTCTTC.

The genes are TRBV5-4 and TRBJ2-7; 10 bases agree with TRBD1. CDR3 length: 14 residues. CDR1 SGHNT and CDR2 YYREEE come from the germline V gene (reference sequence). Trimming took 0 bases from V and 6 from J; bases not matched to a gene: 3. In DNA, the CDR3 is TGTGCCAGCAGCTTGGACGGACAGGGGGTCGAGCAGTACTTC. Translated: CASSLDGQGVEQYF.

The chain is built from TRBV2 and TRBJ1-1; D gene unclear. This CDR3 has 14 amino acids. Trimming shortened V by 6 bases and J by 0 bases, and 11 bases separated the two germline ends. Germline assignment: CDR1 SNHLY and CDR2 FYNNEI. CDR3 DNA: TGTGCCAGCAGAGGCTCGGGCATGAACACTGAAGCTTTCTTT. This codes for CASRGSGMNTEAFF.

This chain connects TRBV29-1 to TRBJ1-2, with unresolved D. CDR3 length equals 14 residues. V was shortened by 3 bases and J by 4 bases, with 15 bases between the two germline ends. The germline V gene has CDR1 SQVTM and CDR2 ANQGSEA. Written as DNA, the CDR3 is TGCAGCGTTGAGCCCAGAGACCAATTCTATGGCTACACCTTC. Protein product: CSVEPRDQFYGYTF.

The sample holds one count of this clone. This rearrangement joins TRBV6-5 to TRBJ2-7; TRBD2 is a possible D gene (5 bases). Germline V gene sequence: CDR1 MNHEY, CDR2 SVGAGI. Trimming cost V 8 bases and J 9 bases, with 26 bases left between them. The CDR3 spans 15 residues. DNA of the CDR3: TGTGCCAGCGCTAGCAGGATGGCGGCGACCTGGATGCAGTACTTC. As protein: CASASRMAATWMQYF.

This rearrangement joins TRBV27 to TRBJ2-1; 7 nucleotides align to TRBD2. The CDR3 sequence is 12 residues long. The V and J ends lost 2 bases and 15 bases, in that order; junction bases with no gene match: 7. Germline assignment: CDR1 MNHEY and CDR2 SMNVEV (reference sequence). DNA of the CDR3: TGTGCCAGCAGTTTAAATCCGGGGGGTGTGTTCTTC. The encoded protein is CASSLNPGGVFF.

This chain connects TRBV18 to TRBJ2-7, with D perhaps TRBD1 (5 bases). CDR3 length: 16 amino acids. Germline CDR1 is KGHSH and CDR2 is LQKENI. Trimming pared 0 bases from V and 3 bases from J, leaving 15 bases between. The CDR3 spells CASSPPFRAYDYEQYF. The CDR3 DNA is TGTGCCAGCTCACCACCGTTCAGGGCATATGACTACGAGCAGTACTTC.

This rearrangement joins TRBV7-8 to TRBJ2-5, with TRBD2 matching over 7 bases. The CDR3 has 18 amino acids. J lost 2 bases, V lost 0 bases, and 12 bases had no gene match. Looked up from germline, CDR1 is SGHVS and CDR2 is FQNEAQ. The CDR3 reads CASSLAGLGEGDQETQYF. CDR3 coding DNA: TGTGCCAGCAGCTTAGCGGGGCTAGGGGAGGGAGATCAAGAGACCCAGTACTTC.

This clone was counted once. This sequence joins TRBV2 and TRBJ2-5, with D unresolved. CDR1 is SNHLY, CDR2 FYNNEI, per germline. The CDR3 has 13 residues. The V end was cut by 2 bases, the J end by 1 base, with 5 bases between. CDR3 sequence reads: CASSEFPQETQYF. The CDR3 DNA reads as TGTGCCAGCAGTGAATTTCCCCAAGAGACCCAGTACTTC.

The chain has TRBV5-6 and TRBJ2-7; 8 bases match TRBD1. Germline V gene lookup returns CDR1 SGHDT and CDR2 YYEEEE. This CDR3 contains 14 residues. V dropped 2 bases and J dropped 3; count of bases not matched to a gene: 4. This CDR3 reads CASSLGQGLYEQYF. In DNA form, the CDR3 reads TGTGCCAGCAGCTTAGGACAGGGTCTCTACGAGCAGTACTTC.

This clone was seen a handful of times. V is TRBV29-1 and J is TRBJ1-1; D might be TRBD1 (6 bases). There are 16 residues in the CDR3. V was pared by 0 bases and J by 2 bases, with 16 bases between. Germline CDR1 and CDR2: SQVTM and ANQGSEA. The CDR3 loop reads CSVEDGGKGGNTEAFF. The CDR3 nucleotides are TGCAGCGTTGAAGATGGGGGCAAGGGGGGCAACACTGAAGCTTTCTTT. The full variable domain, its missing parts supplied by reference TRBV29-1 and TRBJ1-1, is SAVISQKPSRDICQRGTSLTIQCQVDSQVTMMFWYRQQPGQSLTLIATANQGSEATYESGFVIDKFPISRPNLTFSTLTVSNMSPEDSSIYLCSVEDGGKGGNTEAFFGQGTRLTVV.

V gene TRBV10-3 combines with J gene TRBJ1-2; no clear D. The CDR3 runs to 13 residues. V was shortened by 4 bases and J by 5 bases, with 11 bases between the two germline ends. Germline-derived CDR1 and CDR2 are ENHRY and SYGVKD. The DNA for the CDR3 is TGTGCCATCAGTGGAACCGATAGTTATGGCTACACCTTC. Amino acids: CAISGTDSYGYTF.

The V and J genes are TRBV5-4 and TRBJ2-7, with 7 bases matching TRBD1. Per the germline V gene, CDR1 is SGHNT and CDR2 is YYREEE (reference sequence). V lost 5 bases to trimming and J lost 1 base; unmatched junction nucleotides: 0. The CDR3 consists of 12 residues. The CDR3 DNA reads TGTGCCAGCAGGGACAGGTCCTACGAGCAGTACTTC. The encoded protein is CASRDRSYEQYF.